This note documents a single T cell receptor (beta chain) sequence. Its antigen is not identified. These data come from a study of cytomegalovirus exposure and HLA in healthy donors. In the study overall: Some 200 million T cells yielded 90 million to 130 million unique TCR beta sequences in earlier analysis.

Vbeta (60) and Jbeta (13) primers were used in the PCR. Sequencing used immunoSEQ multiplex PCR; TCRdb keeps in-frame clones, though not all of them. Found here are around 150,000 clones, roughly three quarters of them singletons; the top ten hold 7.4%. Study outcomes and limitations: Follow-up analysis later connected one missense variant in DCLRE1C with trimming of TCR beta V- and J-genes.

The J segment lost 2 bases and the V segment lost 0 bases, leaving 6 bases of the junction unmatched. The CDR3 extends over 17 amino acids. Germline V CDR1 and CDR2: KGHSH, LQKENI. This TCR came from a male donor in good health and CMV-seropositive. The sample comprised PBMCs. V and J are TRBV18 and TRBJ1-3; 8 bases agree with TRBD1. The CDR3 bases are TGTGCCAGCTCACCACCGGATGGACAGGGTCCTGGAAACACCATATATTTT. It yields the protein CASSPPDGQGPGNTIYF.